These 32 T cell receptor beta chains were all obtained from the same sample, sequenced in a study of low-dose radiotherapy and immunotherapy resistance in tumors. Regarding time point: before trial treatment. Covering alpha and beta chains, TRAV- and TRBV-specific primers were used for the first-strand cDNA. TCR amplification involved around 22 PCR cycles with a constant-region primer and V-primer adapter. TCRdb independently ran MiXCR on the reads; one entry per CDR3 protein. The sample consists of tens of thousands of distinct CDR3 sequences, around 32% of them appearing once. Sequenced here: PBMCs, sampled before treatment. These receptors all come from a female donor with ovarian cancer.

This clonotype was observed at least ten times. This rearrangement joins TRBV28 to TRBJ1-3; D is unresolved. Trimming took 3 bases from V and 2 from J, leaving 26 bases between them. Germline V gene lookup returns CDR1 MDHEN and CDR2 SYDVKM. The CDR3 spans 20 residues. This CDR3 is CASSLNQNSDADRAGNTIYF. The CDR3 DNA is TGTGCCAGCAGTTTGAACCAGAACTCGGATGCCGACCGGGCTGGAAACACCATATATTTT.

This clonotype was counted only a few times. The chain employs TRBV18 and TRBJ2-2; 9 bases line up with TRBD1. The V gene's germline CDR1 is KGHSH and CDR2 LQKENI. V shed 3 bases and J 5 bases; nucleotides not matched to a gene: 10. CDR3 length equals 17 residues. In DNA form, the CDR3 reads TGTGCCAGCTCACCCAACCGGGACAGGGTCACGACCGGGGAGCTGTTTTTT. The encoded protein is CASSPNRDRVTTGELFF.

On this clonotype itself: A much larger clone sits a single nucleotide away, making a read error possible. This chain connects TRBV20-1 to TRBJ2-7; TRBD2 matches at 13 bases. Germline V CDR1 and CDR2: DFQATT, SNEGSKA (reference sequence). Trimming cost V 4 bases and J 0 bases; bases outside gene matches: 6. The CDR3 is 16 residues long. For the CDR3, the DNA is TGCAGTGCTACGGGACTAGCGGGACCTGACTCCTACGAGCAGTACTTC. It encodes CSATGLAGPDSYEQYF.

This clonotype was found many times. The chain couples TRBV5-6 to TRBJ2-1; 12 bases match TRBD2. This CDR3 contains 15 residues. Germline V gene sequence: CDR1 SGHDT, CDR2 YYEEEE. J lost 10 bases, V lost 4 bases, and 9 bases had no gene match. The CDR3 region is CASSPASGGAEEQFF. The CDR3 DNA follows: TGTGCCAGCAGCCCAGCTAGCGGGGGGGCCGAGGAGCAGTTCTTC.

This clonotype was observed a few times. This rearrangement joins TRBV28 to TRBJ2-7, with 11 bases lining up with TRBD2. The CDR3 has 14 amino acids. V lost 4 bases to trimming and J lost 6 bases; unmatched junction nucleotides: 5. Germline V gives CDR1 MDHEN, CDR2 SYDVKM. In DNA form, the CDR3 reads TGTGCCAGCAGTTCCCCGGGACTAGCGGTCGAGCAGTACTTC. Translating gives CASSSPGLAVEQYF.

This clonotype was detected many times. This sequence joins TRBV4-1 and TRBJ1-5; D uncertain. The CDR3 length is 14 residues. The V and J ends lost 5 bases and 2 bases respectively, with 10 bases between them. The germline V gene has CDR1 MGHRA and CDR2 YSYEKL. CDR3 region: CASSLGRGNQPQHF. CDR3 bases: TGCGCCAGCAGCTTGGGCCGGGGCAATCAGCCCCAGCATTTT.

The rearrangement joins TRBV5-1 to TRBJ2-3, with 12 bases that match TRBD2. The CDR3 has 17 amino acids. The junction had 9 bases not matched to a gene; V was cut back by 3 bases and J by 4 bases. CDR1 and CDR2 (germline): SGHRS, YFSETQ. The CDR3 DNA reads as TGCGCCAGCAGCTCCCGACTAGCGGGGGATAGCGCAGATACGCAGTATTTT. Translated, it gives CASSSRLAGDSADTQYF.

In regard to this clonotype: Given a far larger clone just one base away, this is likely a sequencing read error. The chain links TRBV5-5 to TRBJ2-5; possible D gene TRBD1, 6 bases. The CDR3 spans 15 residues. Trimming removed 0 bases at V and 11 bases at J, with 20 bases between. Germline CDR1 reads SGHKS; CDR2 reads YYEKEE (reference sequence). The CDR3 is CASSLEDSSYNEQYF. DNA for the CDR3: TGTGCCAGCAGCTTGGAGGACAGCTCCTACAATGAGCAGTACTTC.

This clonotype came up many times. The gene calls are TRBV4-2 and TRBJ2-7; no reliable D call. Germline V gene lookup returns CDR1 LGHNA and CDR2 YNFKEQ. Between the trimmed V and J ends, which lost 3 bases and 4 bases, there was a span of 13 bases. This CDR3 spans 14 amino acids. CDR3 protein: CASSHRSGDYEQYF. For the CDR3, the DNA is TGTGCCAGCAGCCACCGAAGTGGGGATTACGAGCAGTACTTC.

The chain is built from TRBV28 and TRBJ2-1; tentatively, D is TRBD1 (7 bases). The CDR3 contains 16 residues. Germline lookup yields CDR1 MDHEN and CDR2 SYDVKM. Trimming removed 6 bases from V and 3 bases from J, with 18 bases in between. The DNA of the CDR3 is TGTGCCAGCAGCCGCTCGACAGGGCGGGACTACAATGAGCAGTTCTTC. This gives the protein CASSRSTGRDYNEQFF.

This clonotype was seen many times. The CDR3 is CSARRETGDPNQPQHF. The CDR3 coding sequence is TGCAGTGCTAGACGGGAGACAGGGGACCCTAATCAGCCCCAGCATTTT. The rearrangement joins TRBV20-1 to TRBJ1-5, with 8 positions matching TRBD1. V dropped 2 bases and J dropped 4; count of bases not matched to a gene: 10. The CDR3 has 16 residues. Germline V gene sequence: CDR1 DFQATT, CDR2 SNEGSKA (reference sequence).

This clonotype was counted many times. The CDR3 nucleotides are TGCAGTGCTAATCCGGCGGGATCCCCCACAGATACGCAGTATTTT. Translating it yields CSANPAGSPTDTQYF. The genes are TRBV20-1 and TRBJ2-3; maybe TRBD2 (6 bases). Trimming took off 4 bases at V and 2 bases at J, with 16 bases between the two ends. The CDR3 totals 15 residues. Germline values: CDR1 DFQATT, CDR2 SNEGSKA (reference sequence).

J is TRBJ1-4 and V is TRBV20-1; D not certain. Germline V CDR1 and CDR2: DFQATT, SNEGSKA (reference sequence). The CDR3 is 15 amino acids. V shed 2 bases and J shed 5 bases, with 15 bases lying between them. CDR3 protein: CSARPPGEANEKLFF. DNA of the CDR3: TGCAGTGCTAGACCCCCCGGGGAGGCGAATGAAAAACTGTTTTTT.

V and J are TRBV20-1 and TRBJ2-3; TRBD2 matches at 8 bases. This CDR3 region has 17 residues. Germline V CDR1 and CDR2: DFQATT, SNEGSKA (reference sequence). V shed 0 bases, J shed 1 base, and the junction held 9 bases outside the gene matches. The CDR3 region is CSARDLTTSGRTDTQYF. DNA for the CDR3: TGCAGTGCTAGAGATCTAACAACTAGCGGACGCACAGATACGCAGTATTTT.

This clonotype showed up many times. V gene TRBV5-4 combines with J gene TRBJ2-1; no clear D gene. Germline V gives CDR1 SGHNT, CDR2 YYREEE (reference sequence). CDR3 length: 13 amino acids. Trimming took 0 bases from V and 10 from J, leaving 11 bases between them. The CDR3 loop reads CASSLAGSYEQFF. The CDR3 region has the DNA TGTGCCAGCAGCTTGGCCGGTAGCTACGAGCAGTTCTTC.

As regards this clonotype: This likely stems from a read error, as it lies one base from a far larger clone. CDR3 region: CASSVVTSGAYNEQYF. Here the CDR3 DNA reads TGTGCCAGCAGCGTAGTAACTAGCGGGGCCTACAATGAGCAGTACTTC. This chain connects TRBV9 to TRBJ2-5, with TRBD2 matching over 10 bases. The CDR3 extends over 16 amino acids. Germline trimming cut 0 bases from V and 11 bases from J; bases unmatched to any gene: 13. CDR1 SGDLS and CDR2 YYNGEE come from the germline V gene.

This clonotype was picked up many times. The V call is TRBV29-1, the J call TRBJ1-1, with a possible D match to TRBD1 (5 bases). Germline CDR1 and CDR2: SQVTM and ANQGSEA. The CDR3 has 14 amino acids. V shed 4 bases and J shed 0 bases, with 12 bases lying between them. The CDR3 DNA sequence: TGCAGCGTTGCGGGGCTGGGGATGAACACTGAAGCTTTCTTT. This translates into CSVAGLGMNTEAFF. Looking up the rest from reference TRBV29-1 and TRBJ1-1 gives the full variable domain: SAVISQKPSRDICQRGTSLTIQCQVDSQVTMMFWYRQQPGQSLTLIATANQGSEATYESGFVIDKFPISRPNLTFSTLTVSNMSPEDSSIYLCSVAGLGMNTEAFFGQGTRLTVV.

This rearrangement joins TRBV12-3 or TRBV12-4 to TRBJ2-3; 13 nucleotides agree with TRBD2. V lost 6 bases and J lost 3; bases outside the gene matches: 9. The CDR3 length is 17 residues. The CDR3 loop reads CASRRTSGRSLTDTQYF. Here the CDR3 DNA reads TGTGCCAGCAGACGGACTAGCGGGAGATCGTTGACAGATACGCAGTATTTT.

This clonotype was seen a handful of times. This sequence is one base from a far larger clone and is likely a read error. The rearrangement joins TRBV5-1 to TRBJ2-5; 9 bases match TRBD2. The V gene's germline CDR1 is SGHRS and CDR2 YFSETQ. V lost 0 bases to trimming and J lost 11 bases; unmatched junction nucleotides: 11. The CDR3 is 15 residues long. The CDR3 coding sequence is TGCGCCAGCAGCTTGGTCACTAGCGGGCGCAATGAGCAGTACTTC. It yields the protein CASSLVTSGRNEQYF.

This clonotype was detected many times. The V gene is TRBV18, the J gene TRBJ1-5; 7 bases are shared with TRBD1. J was trimmed by 3 bases and V by 4 bases; bases with no gene match: 6. CDR3 length: 15 amino acids. Looked up from germline, CDR1 is KGHSH and CDR2 is LQKENI. The CDR3 coding sequence is TGTGCCAGCTCACTTTCCCAGGGGGACAATCAGCCCCAGCATTTT. It is translated as CASSLSQGDNQPQHF.

This clonotype was recorded at least ten times. This chain connects TRBV4-3 to TRBJ2-7, with 9 bases lining up with TRBD2. The CDR3 is 15 residues long. Looked up from germline, CDR1 is LGHNA and CDR2 is YSLEER. The trim removed 0 bases at V and 2 bases at J, leaving 2 bases unmatched. The CDR3 sequence is CASSQEAGGPYEQYF. CDR3 bases: TGCGCCAGCAGCCAAGAGGCGGGAGGGCCCTACGAGCAGTACTTC.

This clonotype was counted at least ten times. The V and J genes are TRBV7-2 and TRBJ1-2; tentatively, D is TRBD1 (6 bases). Germline V gene data show CDR1 as SGHTA and CDR2 as FQGNSA. V lost 5 bases, J lost 3 bases, and 13 bases lay in between. This CDR3 is 14 amino acids long. The CDR3 region is CASSTETGYYGYTF. In DNA, the CDR3 is TGTGCCAGCAGCACCGAGACAGGCTACTATGGCTACACCTTC.

The chain carries TRBV20-1 and TRBJ1-5, with D perhaps matching TRBD1 (6 bases). CDR3 length: 15 amino acids. Germline CDR1 is DFQATT and CDR2 is SNEGSKA (reference sequence). The CDR3 sequence: CSAKGGEIGNQPQHF. The CDR3 DNA sequence: TGCAGCGCCAAAGGGGGGGAAATCGGCAATCAGCCCCAGCATTTT.

In regard to this clonotype: A far larger clone differs by one base, so this is likely a read error. The chain joins TRBV27 to TRBJ1-4; no firm D call. This CDR3 has 15 amino acids. The germline gives CDR1 MNHEY, CDR2 SMNVEV (reference sequence). CDR3 sequence reads: CVSSLPERLEEKLFF. In DNA form, the CDR3 reads TGTGTCAGCAGTTTACCCGAGCGGCTTGAGGAAAAACTGTTTTTT.

This sequence joins TRBV5-4 and TRBJ1-2; 8 nucleotides agree with TRBD1. Germline values: CDR1 SGHNT, CDR2 YYREEE (reference sequence). Losses at the gene ends were 4 bases for V and 6 bases for J; bases not matched to a gene: 5. This CDR3 has 13 amino acids. CDR3 in DNA: TGTGCCAGCAGCCCCGACAGGGGCGATGGCTACACCTTC. It yields the protein CASSPDRGDGYTF. Filled out from reference TRBV5-4 and TRBJ1-2, the complete variable domain reads ETGVTQSPTHLIKTRGQQVTLRCSSQSGHNTVSWYQQALGQGPQFIFQYYREEENGRGNFPPRFSGLQFPNYSSELNVNALELDDSALYLCASSPDRGDGYTFGSGTRLTVV.

This clonotype was found many times. The chain employs TRBV5-5 and TRBJ1-1; D is undetermined. Germline V gives CDR1 SGHKS, CDR2 YYEKEE (reference sequence). Trimming stripped 0 bases from V and 1 base from J, with 10 bases between. The CDR3 runs to 15 residues. The CDR3 bases are TGTGCCAGCAGCTTGGTCGGCACCTCGAACACTGAAGCTTTCTTT. Translating it yields CASSLVGTSNTEAFF. The full variable domain, in which reference TRBV5-5 and TRBJ1-1 provide the parts outside the CDR3, is DAGVTQSPTHLIKTRGQQVTLRCSPISGHKSVSWYQQVLGQGPQFIFQYYEKEERGRGNFPDRFSARQFPNYSSELNVNALLLGDSALYLCASSLVGTSNTEAFFGQGTRLTVV.

The chain combines TRBV28 with TRBJ2-3; 7 bases align to TRBD1. The trim removed 4 bases at V and 5 bases at J, leaving 9 bases unmatched. Germline assignment: CDR1 MDHEN and CDR2 SYDVKM. CDR3 length: 15 residues. The CDR3 loop reads CASSSPAQGVDTQYF. The CDR3 DNA reads as TGTGCCAGCAGTTCTCCCGCCCAGGGGGTAGATACGCAGTATTTT.

The genes are TRBV29-1 and TRBJ2-5; TRBD2 matches at 13 bases. This CDR3 has 16 amino acids. The ends lost 6 bases at V and 5 bases at J; junction bases unmatched: 12. From germline, CDR1 is SQVTM and CDR2 ANQGSEA. The chain's CDR3 is CSVLILTSGRWETQYF. CDR3 DNA sequence: TGCAGCGTCCTGATTCTGACTAGCGGGAGGTGGGAGACCCAGTACTTC. Full variable domain (rest looked up from reference TRBV29-1 and TRBJ2-5): SAVISQKPSRDICQRGTSLTIQCQVDSQVTMMFWYRQQPGQSLTLIATANQGSEATYESGFVIDKFPISRPNLTFSTLTVSNMSPEDSSIYLCSVLILTSGRWETQYFGPGTRLLVL.

This rearrangement joins TRBV5-1 to TRBJ2-1; unclear D gene. V dropped 4 bases and J dropped 5 bases, with 13 bases sitting between them. Germline assignment: CDR1 SGHRS and CDR2 YFSETQ. CDR3 size: 14 residues. The chain's CDR3 is CASSGRSLDNEQFF. CDR3 DNA sequence: TGCGCCAGCAGCGGACGGTCACTCGACAATGAGCAGTTCTTC.

The gene calls are TRBV6-6 and TRBJ1-5; the D is unclear. The germline gives CDR1 MNHNY, CDR2 SVGAGI (reference sequence). Between the trimmed V and J ends, which lost 0 bases and 4 bases, there was a span of 4 bases. The length of the CDR3 is 13 residues. In nucleotides, the CDR3 is TGTGCCAGCAGTTACTCAGATAATCAGCCCCAGCATTTT. Encoded protein: CASSYSDNQPQHF.

The table lists this clonotype with many counts. The genes are TRBV12-3 or TRBV12-4 and TRBJ2-7; 12 bases are a match to TRBD1. This CDR3 is built from 15 residues. The J segment lost 6 bases and the V segment lost 6 bases, leaving 9 bases of the junction unmatched. The CDR3 bases are TGTGCCAGCAGAAATACCGGGGACAGGGGGCTCGAGCAGTACTTC. This codes for CASRNTGDRGLEQYF.

At least ten counts were recorded for this clonotype. This rearrangement joins TRBV27 to TRBJ2-1; D may correspond to TRBD1 or TRBD2 (6 bases each). The ends were cut back, 5 bases at V and 5 bases at J, with 16 bases in the middle. This CDR3 contains 15 residues. Germline values: CDR1 MNHEY, CDR2 SMNVEV (reference sequence). DNA for the CDR3: TGTGCCAGCAGTCGTTCGGGGCGGGACAACAATGAGCAGTTCTTC. The encoded protein is CASSRSGRDNNEQFF.